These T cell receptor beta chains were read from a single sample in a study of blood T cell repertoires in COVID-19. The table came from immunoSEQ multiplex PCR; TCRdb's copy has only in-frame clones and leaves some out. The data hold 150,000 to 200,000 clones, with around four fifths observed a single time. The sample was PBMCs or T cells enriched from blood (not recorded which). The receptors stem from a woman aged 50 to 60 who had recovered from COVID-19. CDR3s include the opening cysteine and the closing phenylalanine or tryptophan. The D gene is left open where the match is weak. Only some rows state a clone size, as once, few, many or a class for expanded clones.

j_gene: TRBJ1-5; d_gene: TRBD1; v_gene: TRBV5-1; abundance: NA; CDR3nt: TGCGCCAGCAGCTTGGGGGGGACAGACAATCAGCCCCAGCATTTT; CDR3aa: CASSLGGTDNQPQHF
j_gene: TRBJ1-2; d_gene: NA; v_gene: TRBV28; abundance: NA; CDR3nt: TGTGCCACCAAAGACCTCGGGTCTAACTATGGCTACACCTTC; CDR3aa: CATKDLGSNYGYTF
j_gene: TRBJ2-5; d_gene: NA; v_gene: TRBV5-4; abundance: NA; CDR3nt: TGTGCCAGCAGCCCACTTCCGGGACAAACATTTGGGGAGACCCAGTACTTC; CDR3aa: CASSPLPGQTFGETQYF
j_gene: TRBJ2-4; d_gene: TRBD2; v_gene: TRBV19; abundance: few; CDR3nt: TGTGCCAGTAGTAAGGTGGCTAGCGGGAGTTTCGCCAAAAACATTCAGTACTTC; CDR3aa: CASSKVASGSFAKNIQYF
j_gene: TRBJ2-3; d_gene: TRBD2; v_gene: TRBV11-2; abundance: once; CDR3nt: TGTGCCAGCAGCCGCGGGAGCCAGGGAGCAGATACGCAGTATTTT; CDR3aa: CASSRGSQGADTQYF
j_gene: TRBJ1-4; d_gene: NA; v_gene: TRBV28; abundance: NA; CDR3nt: TGTGCCAGCAGTTTAAATAGAAATGAAAAACTGTTTTTT; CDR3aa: CASSLNRNEKLFF
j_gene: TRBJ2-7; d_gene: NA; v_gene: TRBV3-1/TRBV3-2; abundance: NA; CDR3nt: TGTGCCAGCAGCCAAGGAGGCGAGCAGTACTTC; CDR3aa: CASSQGGEQYF
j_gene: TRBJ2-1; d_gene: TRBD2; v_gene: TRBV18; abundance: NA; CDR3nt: TGTGCCAGCTCACCGGGGGGGACTAGCGGGAGTAATGAGCAGTTCTTC; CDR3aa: CASSPGGTSGSNEQFF
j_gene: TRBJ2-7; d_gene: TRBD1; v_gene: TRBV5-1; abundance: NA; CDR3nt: TGCGCCAGCAGCCCGACAGGGTCGGTCGAGCAGTACTTC; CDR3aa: CASSPTGSVEQYF
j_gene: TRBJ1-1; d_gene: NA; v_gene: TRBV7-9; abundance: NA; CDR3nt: TGTGCCAGCAGCTTAGCGGCGGGGAACACTGAAGCTTTCTTT; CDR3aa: CASSLAAGNTEAFF
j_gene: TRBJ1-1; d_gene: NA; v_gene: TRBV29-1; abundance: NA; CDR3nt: TGCAGCGTTGACAGGGCGAGTACTGAAGCTTTCTTT; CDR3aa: CSVDRASTEAFF
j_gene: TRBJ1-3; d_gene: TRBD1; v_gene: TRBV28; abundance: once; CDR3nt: TGTGCCAGCAGTCTGACAGGGGGCGGAAACACCATATATTTT; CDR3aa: CASSLTGGGNTIYF
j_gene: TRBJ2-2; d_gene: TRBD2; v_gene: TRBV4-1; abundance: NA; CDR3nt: TGCGCCAGCAGCCAAGCGGCTAGCGGGAGGGCGAACACCGGGGAGCTGTTTTTT; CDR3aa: CASSQAASGRANTGELFF
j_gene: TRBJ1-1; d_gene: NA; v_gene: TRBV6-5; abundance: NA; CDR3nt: TGTGCCAGCAGTAATACAGGGCGCACTGAAGCTTTCTTT; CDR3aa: CASSNTGRTEAFF
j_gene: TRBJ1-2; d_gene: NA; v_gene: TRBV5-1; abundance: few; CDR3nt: TGCGCCAGCAGCTTTGGGCCTGAGGGTGGCTACACCTTC; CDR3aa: CASSFGPEGGYTF
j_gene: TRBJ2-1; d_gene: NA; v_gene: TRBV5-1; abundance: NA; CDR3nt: TGCGCCAGCAGTGCCAACCTCGGGTATAGCTCCTACAATGAGCAGTTCTTC; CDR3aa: CASSANLGYSSYNEQFF
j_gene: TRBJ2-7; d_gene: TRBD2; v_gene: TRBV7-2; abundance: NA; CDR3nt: TGTGCCAGCAGCCCACGCCGGTCTAGCGGAGATGTATATGGGTACGAGCAGTACTTC; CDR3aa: CASSPRRSSGDVYGYEQYF
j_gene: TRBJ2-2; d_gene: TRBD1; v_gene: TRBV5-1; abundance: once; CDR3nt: TGCGCCAGCAGCTTAGGACAGGGAGGAGCCGGGGAGCTGTTTTTT; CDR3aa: CASSLGQGGAGELFF
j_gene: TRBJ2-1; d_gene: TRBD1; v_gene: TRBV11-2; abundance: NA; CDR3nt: TGTGCCAGCAGCCCCGCCGGGACAGGGTTCTACAATGAGCAGTTCTTC; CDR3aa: CASSPAGTGFYNEQFF
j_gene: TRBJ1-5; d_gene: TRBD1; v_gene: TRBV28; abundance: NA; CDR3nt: TGTGCCAGCAGTCCACCGGGACAGGGCATGGGGGGGCCCCAGCATTTT; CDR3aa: CASSPPGQGMGGPQHF
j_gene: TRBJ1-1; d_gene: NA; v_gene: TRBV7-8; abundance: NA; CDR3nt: TGTGCCAGCAGCCCGGAAGGCCTTCGGGCTGAAGCTTTCTTT; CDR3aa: CASSPEGLRAEAFF
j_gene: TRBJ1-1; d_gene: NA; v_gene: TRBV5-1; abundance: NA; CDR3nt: TGCGCCAGCAGGACCTCAGGACAGATGAACACTGAAGCTTTCTTT; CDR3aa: CASRTSGQMNTEAFF
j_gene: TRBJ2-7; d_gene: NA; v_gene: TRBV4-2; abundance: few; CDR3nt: TGTGCCAGCAGCCAAGATTGGGCCAGGGGCGGGGAGCAGTACTTC; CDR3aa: CASSQDWARGGEQYF
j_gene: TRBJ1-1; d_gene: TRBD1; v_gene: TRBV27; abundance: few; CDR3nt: TGTGCCAGCAGTTTATATGGACAGGGGTTGAACACTGAAGCTTTCTTT; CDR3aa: CASSLYGQGLNTEAFF
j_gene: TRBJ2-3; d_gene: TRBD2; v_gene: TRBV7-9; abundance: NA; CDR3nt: TGTGCCAGCAGCTTGGGGACTAGCGGGACTAGGGATACGCAGTATTTT; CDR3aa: CASSLGTSGTRDTQYF
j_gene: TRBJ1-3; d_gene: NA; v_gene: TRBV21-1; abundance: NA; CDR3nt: TGTGCCAGCAGCAAAGAGGCGAGACAGGTAGAAGACTCTGGAAACACCATATATTTT; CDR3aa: CASSKEARQVEDSGNTIYF
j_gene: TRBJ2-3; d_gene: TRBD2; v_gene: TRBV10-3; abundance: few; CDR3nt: TGTGCCATCAGGCGGGAGGGCCCAACAGATACGCAGTATTTT; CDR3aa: CAIRREGPTDTQYF